This T cell receptor (beta chain) was sequenced for a study of cytomegalovirus exposure and HLA in healthy donors. Findings and caveats of the study: In a later analysis, TCR beta V- and J-gene trimming showed a link to a missense DCLRE1C variant. The investigators catalogued 150 to 200 TCR beta chains as cytomegalovirus-associated.

PCR primers comprised 60 Vbeta and 13 Jbeta primers. The repertoire was sequenced with immunoSEQ multiplex PCR; TCRdb's copy has only in-frame clones and lacks some. The data contain tens of thousands of clones, roughly half of them singletons. Per germline, CDR1 SQVTM and CDR2 ANQGSEA. Trimming took off 8 bases at V and 1 base at J, with 14 bases between the two ends. The CDR3 totals 13 residues. As to this clone: Its antigen is as yet unknown.

The sample comprised PBMCs. This TCR derives from a human donor in good health. The rearrangement links TRBV29-1 to TRBJ1-1; D is possibly TRBD1 (5 bases). This CDR3 is CSPVGPANTEAFF. The CDR3 DNA follows: TGCAGCCCTGTGGGGCCCGCGAACACTGAAGCTTTCTTT.